A selection of T cell receptor beta chains follows, all from one sample in a study of CD8 T cells in Susac syndrome. TCRdb re-analysed the immunoSEQ multiplex PCR reads in MiXCR, keeping a single row per CDR3 protein. This table holds some 250,000 distinct CDR3 sequences, 90% to 96% found once. Sequencing used CD4+ T cells from PBMCs. The receptors derive from a human donor with Susac syndrome. Each CDR3 is given with its conserved first and last residue. The D gene is left open where the match is weak. Part of the rows lack a size; the others show once, few, many or a class for expanded clones.

CDR3 DNA: TGTGCCAGCAGTCTAACGGGGGAGGGTCCCTACGAGCAGTACTTC
CDR3 protein: CASSLTGEGPYEQYF
clone size: .
J gene: TRBJ2-7
D gene: TRBD2
V gene: TRBV11-2

CDR3 DNA: TGCGCCAGCAGCGGCAGGGGGTATGGCTACACCTTC
CDR3 protein: CASSGRGYGYTF
clone size: .
J gene: TRBJ1-2
D gene: TRBD1
V gene: TRBV10-2

CDR3 DNA: TGCGCCAGCAGCTTGGGGGACAGGGATAACACTGAAGCTTTCTTT
CDR3 protein: CASSLGDRDNTEAFF
clone size: .
J gene: TRBJ1-1
D gene: TRBD1
V gene: TRBV5-1

CDR3 DNA: TGCGCCAGCAGTCAACAGCGACTCGAAAACGGCGAGCAGTACTTC
CDR3 protein: CASSQQRLENGEQYF
clone size: .
J gene: TRBJ2-7
D gene: .
V gene: TRBV23-1

CDR3 DNA: TGCGCCAGCAGCCAAGTCAAACTAGCGGGAGAAAATGAGCAGTTCTTC
CDR3 protein: CASSQVKLAGENEQFF
clone size: .
J gene: TRBJ2-1
D gene: TRBD2
V gene: TRBV4-1

CDR3 DNA: TGCAGCGTTGAATCAGGGGCCACTGAAGCTTTCTTT
CDR3 protein: CSVESGATEAFF
clone size: .
J gene: TRBJ1-1
D gene: .
V gene: TRBV29-1

CDR3 DNA: TGCGCCAGCAGCTTGCGACTAGCGGATAATCACGAGCAGTACTTC
CDR3 protein: CASSLRLADNHEQYF
clone size: .
J gene: TRBJ2-7
D gene: TRBD2
V gene: TRBV5-1

CDR3 DNA: TGCAGCGTTTTTAGCGGACTGAACACTGAAGCTTTCTTT
CDR3 protein: CSVFSGLNTEAFF
clone size: .
J gene: TRBJ1-1
D gene: .
V gene: TRBV29-1

CDR3 DNA: TGCAGTGCTGACGACAGGGGCGCGCAGTATTTT
CDR3 protein: CSADDRGAQYF
clone size: .
J gene: TRBJ2-3
D gene: TRBD1
V gene: TRBV20-1

CDR3 DNA: TGCAGCGTTGAAACCAGTACTAACTATGGCTACACCTTC
CDR3 protein: CSVETSTNYGYTF
clone size: .
J gene: TRBJ1-2
D gene: .
V gene: TRBV29-1

CDR3 DNA: TGCGCCAGCAGCCCTGGGGCCCGGGGTCAGCCCCAGCATTTT
CDR3 protein: CASSPGARGQPQHF
clone size: .
J gene: TRBJ1-5
D gene: .
V gene: TRBV5-1

CDR3 DNA: TGTGCCAGCAGCTTGTTTAATAAAAACATTCAGTACTTC
CDR3 protein: CASSLFNKNIQYF
clone size: once
J gene: TRBJ2-4
D gene: .
V gene: TRBV5-4

CDR3 DNA: TGCAGTGCATCGACCGGGGCCCGCACAGATACGCAGTATTTT
CDR3 protein: CSASTGARTDTQYF
clone size: .
J gene: TRBJ2-3
D gene: .
V gene: TRBV20-1

CDR3 DNA: TGCGCCAGCAGCTTGGGGGTCGCTAGCGGACAAGAGACCCAGTACTTC
CDR3 protein: CASSLGVASGQETQYF
clone size: .
J gene: TRBJ2-5
D gene: TRBD2
V gene: TRBV5-1

CDR3 DNA: TGCAGCGTATCCGTGGGTGGGGGCACTGAAGCTTTCTTT
CDR3 protein: CSVSVGGGTEAFF
clone size: once
J gene: TRBJ1-1
D gene: .
V gene: TRBV29-1

CDR3 DNA: TGTGCCAGCAGTCCCCAAGGACACAATCAGCCCCAGCATTTT
CDR3 protein: CASSPQGHNQPQHF
clone size: .
J gene: TRBJ1-5
D gene: .
V gene: TRBV12-3/TRBV12-4

CDR3 DNA: TGTGCCAGCAGTGGGACCGGGACAGGGGAGACCCAGTACTTC
CDR3 protein: CASSGTGTGETQYF
clone size: .
J gene: TRBJ2-5
D gene: TRBD1
V gene: TRBV27

CDR3 DNA: TGTGCCTGGAGTGTAATTCTAGGGGCAGCCGATACGCAGTATTTT
CDR3 protein: CAWSVILGAADTQYF
clone size: .
J gene: TRBJ2-3
D gene: .
V gene: TRBV30

CDR3 DNA: TGTGCCAGCAGTTTGAGGGCTAGCGGGAGCCCCCCTGTTACGCAGTATTTT
CDR3 protein: CASSLRASGSPPVTQYF
clone size: .
J gene: TRBJ2-3
D gene: TRBD2
V gene: TRBV27

CDR3 DNA: TGTGCCAGCAGCTTACCCAACAGGGTTGGCTACACCTTC
CDR3 protein: CASSLPNRVGYTF
clone size: .
J gene: TRBJ1-2
D gene: .
V gene: TRBV7-3

CDR3 DNA: TGTGCCAGCAGCTTGAATCCAGAAGGGGAGCTGTTTTTT
CDR3 protein: CASSLNPEGELFF
clone size: .
J gene: TRBJ2-2
D gene: .
V gene: TRBV5-6

CDR3 DNA: TGCAGTGCTAGCAGACTCAGCGGGCCCAACAATGAGCAGTTCTTC
CDR3 protein: CSASRLSGPNNEQFF
clone size: .
J gene: TRBJ2-1
D gene: .
V gene: TRBV20-1

CDR3 DNA: TGCAGCGTTGGGCTCGGGCCCCGCGATGAGCAGTTCTTC
CDR3 protein: CSVGLGPRDEQFF
clone size: .
J gene: TRBJ2-1
D gene: .
V gene: TRBV29-1

CDR3 DNA: TGTGCCATCGAGCCTAACACCGGGGAGCTGTTTTTT
CDR3 protein: CAIEPNTGELFF
clone size: .
J gene: TRBJ2-2
D gene: .
V gene: TRBV7-7

CDR3 DNA: TGTGCCAGCAGCCAAAGACAGGGGACCGGGGAGCTGTTTTTT
CDR3 protein: CASSQRQGTGELFF
clone size: .
J gene: TRBJ2-2
D gene: TRBD1
V gene: TRBV16

CDR3 DNA: TGTGCCAGCAGAGGCCGGGACAGGGTCTTTAGGTCCTACGAGCAGTACTTC
CDR3 protein: CASRGRDRVFRSYEQYF
clone size: .
J gene: TRBJ2-7
D gene: TRBD1
V gene: TRBV2

CDR3 DNA: TGTGCCAGCAGTGCCGGACTAGCGGGAGGTCGAGATACGCAGTATTTT
CDR3 protein: CASSAGLAGGRDTQYF
clone size: .
J gene: TRBJ2-3
D gene: TRBD2
V gene: TRBV12-3/TRBV12-4

CDR3 DNA: TGCGCCAGCAGCCTGGGACTAGCGGGAGCAAATACGCAGTATTTT
CDR3 protein: CASSLGLAGANTQYF
clone size: .
J gene: TRBJ2-3
D gene: TRBD2
V gene: TRBV4-1

CDR3 DNA: TGTGCCAGCAGCAGAAGCGGGAGGGCCCCGGACGAGCAGTACTTC
CDR3 protein: CASSRSGRAPDEQYF
clone size: .
J gene: TRBJ2-7
D gene: TRBD2
V gene: TRBV12-3/TRBV12-4

CDR3 DNA: TGTGCCAGCAGCTTAGGCGGGGGGAACTACAATGAGCAGTTCTTC
CDR3 protein: CASSLGGGNYNEQFF
clone size: .
J gene: TRBJ2-1
D gene: TRBD2
V gene: TRBV7-3

CDR3 DNA: TGTGCCAGCAGTGCTTCGGCCGTAGGTCAGCCCCAGCATTTT
CDR3 protein: CASSASAVGQPQHF
clone size: .
J gene: TRBJ1-5
D gene: .
V gene: TRBV2

CDR3 DNA: TGTGCCAGCAGCTTAGGGGCTAGCGGGAGGGCGGCCTACGAGCAGTACTTC
CDR3 protein: CASSLGASGRAAYEQYF
clone size: .
J gene: TRBJ2-7
D gene: TRBD2
V gene: TRBV7-6

CDR3 DNA: TGTGCCTGGAGTGTACGGGTAAACATGAACACTGAAGCTTTCTTT
CDR3 protein: CAWSVRVNMNTEAFF
clone size: .
J gene: TRBJ1-1
D gene: .
V gene: TRBV30

CDR3 DNA: TGCAGCGTTGAAGATAAGGGATTGTCAGATACGCAGTATTTT
CDR3 protein: CSVEDKGLSDTQYF
clone size: .
J gene: TRBJ2-3
D gene: .
V gene: TRBV29-1

CDR3 DNA: TGTGCCAGCAGCTTAATGGGGGCTGACTACGAGCAGTACTTC
CDR3 protein: CASSLMGADYEQYF
clone size: .
J gene: TRBJ2-7
D gene: .
V gene: TRBV11-1

CDR3 DNA: TGTGCCAGCAGCCAAGATACGGGACTAATCGAGACCCAGTACTTC
CDR3 protein: CASSQDTGLIETQYF
clone size: .
J gene: TRBJ2-5
D gene: TRBD2
V gene: TRBV4-2

CDR3 DNA: TGTGCCAGCAGTTCTACAGGGGGCAATCAGCCCCAGCATTTT
CDR3 protein: CASSSTGGNQPQHF
clone size: few
J gene: TRBJ1-5
D gene: TRBD1
V gene: TRBV12-3/TRBV12-4

CDR3 DNA: TGTGCCAGCAGTCCGGGACAGACCCAAGAGACCCAGTACTTC
CDR3 protein: CASSPGQTQETQYF
clone size: .
J gene: TRBJ2-5
D gene: TRBD1
V gene: TRBV27

CDR3 DNA: TGTGCCAGCAGTCAAGACACAAATCAGCCCCAGCATTTT
CDR3 protein: CASSQDTNQPQHF
clone size: .
J gene: TRBJ1-5
D gene: .
V gene: TRBV12-3/TRBV12-4

CDR3 DNA: TGCAGCGTTGAGGGGGCCGGTCAGCCCCAGCATTTT
CDR3 protein: CSVEGAGQPQHF
clone size: .
J gene: TRBJ1-5
D gene: .
V gene: TRBV29-1

CDR3 DNA: TGTGCCAGCAGCCCGCTGGTAGCGGGATTCACCTACGAGCAGTACTTC
CDR3 protein: CASSPLVAGFTYEQYF
clone size: .
J gene: TRBJ2-7
D gene: TRBD2
V gene: TRBV7-8